These 14 T cell receptor beta chains were sequenced from one sample in a study of shared clonotypes between healthy human individuals. Assay used: immunoSEQ multiplex PCR; TCRdb lists only in-frame clones, some missing. Counted here are approximately 2,000,000 clones, approximately 90% occurring once; the ten biggest clones make up approximately 0.41%. Material: naive CD4+ T cells from PBMCs. The subset denotes: CD45RA+ positively selected. The receptors derive from a man aged 18 to 29 in good health. Some clones in this sample may be carry-over from other donors' samples.

This clone appeared once. V gene TRBV5-1 combines with J gene TRBJ2-1; D gene uncertain. Per germline, CDR1 SGHRS and CDR2 YFSETQ. CDR3 length: 14 amino acids. V lost 4 bases, J lost 3 bases, and 11 bases lay in between. The CDR3 sequence: CASSGVGLYNEQFF. The DNA of the CDR3 is TGCGCCAGCAGCGGGGTAGGCCTCTACAATGAGCAGTTCTTC.

The rearrangement links TRBV4-2 to TRBJ2-7; D perhaps matches TRBD1 (5 bases). Trimming took off 0 bases at V and 1 base at J, with 10 bases between the two ends. CDR3 length: 15 amino acids. CDR1 LGHNA and CDR2 YNFKEQ come from the germline V gene. The CDR3 nucleotides are TGTGCCAGCAGCCAAGATGTACAGGTATCCTACGAGCAGTACTTC. Its translation is CASSQDVQVSYEQYF.

This sequence joins TRBV5-1 and TRBJ2-2; D not certain. The CDR3 has 16 amino acids. Germline CDR1 SGHRS, CDR2 YFSETQ. The V end was cut by 0 bases, the J end by 1 base, with 10 bases between. DNA of the CDR3: TGCGCCAGCAGCTTGGGAGTCAGGAAGAACACCGGGGAGCTGTTTTTT. It codes for CASSLGVRKNTGELFF.

The CDR3, as DNA: TGTGCCAGCAGTGACAGTCGTCTGGGGAAATTAGAAGCTTTCTTT. Its translation is CASSDSRLGKLEAFF. The chain joins TRBV6-1 to TRBJ1-1, with D unresolved. Trimming left V 3 bases short and J 8 bases short, with 19 bases between. Germline V gene data show CDR1 as MNHNS and CDR2 as SASEGT. CDR3 length: 15 amino acids.

A single count supports this clone. The J gene is TRBJ1-2, the V gene TRBV28, with 8 bases fitting TRBD1. CDR3 length: 14 amino acids. CDR1 and CDR2 (germline): MDHEN, SYDVKM. With 3 bases clipped from V and 1 base from J, the junction kept 1 base outside the gene matches. The CDR3 sequence: CASSFDRGNYGYTF. The CDR3 DNA sequence: TGTGCCAGCAGTTTCGACAGGGGTAACTATGGCTACACCTTC.

The V and J genes are TRBV4-1 and TRBJ2-7; 8 nucleotides agree with TRBD1. J lost 3 bases, V lost 1 base, and 5 bases had no gene match. Germline V gene sequence: CDR1 MGHRA, CDR2 YSYEKL. The CDR3 contains 15 residues. The CDR3 region has the DNA TGCGCCAGCAGCCAAGCCACACAGGGGGGCTACGAGCAGTACTTC. This codes for CASSQATQGGYEQYF.

With respect to this clone: Germline and junction disagree at one end, which may indicate a read error. The rearrangement links TRBV6-5 to TRBJ1-2; D unresolved. This CDR3 is 11 amino acids long. Germline-derived CDR1 and CDR2 are MNHEY and SVGAGI. CDR3 nucleotides: TGTGCCAGCAGATCACAGTACCGCAGAATCTTC. It specifies CASRSQYRRIF.

In its sample, this clone was seen a few times. The chain employs TRBV30 and TRBJ1-1; TRBD1 aligns across 8 bases. Germline CDR1 is GTSNPN and CDR2 is SVGIG (reference sequence). The CDR3 length is 13 residues. Trimming removed 5 bases from V and 4 bases from J; junction bases left unmatched: 6. The CDR3 nucleotides read TGTGCCTGGTACGACAGGGGTAGCACTGAAGCTTTCTTT. This translates into CAWYDRGSTEAFF. Combining the CDR3 with reference TRBV30 and TRBJ1-1 gives the whole variable domain SQTIHQWPATLVQPVGSPLSLECTVEGTSNPNLYWYRQAAGRGLQLLFYSVGIGQISSEVPQNLSASRPQDRQFILSSKKLLLSDSGFYLCAWYDRGSTEAFFGQGTRLTVV.

The chain joins TRBV4-2 to TRBJ2-3; D not resolved. The germline V gene has CDR1 LGHNA and CDR2 YNFKEQ. The CDR3 is made up of 15 amino acids. Trimming shortened V by 0 bases and J by 1 base, and 8 bases separated the two germline ends. This CDR3 reads CASSQDWSGTDTQYF. The CDR3 region has the DNA TGTGCCAGCAGCCAAGATTGGAGCGGCACAGATACGCAGTATTTT.

The chain links TRBV19 to TRBJ1-5, with a weak D call TRBD1 (6 bases). CDR1 and CDR2 (germline): LNHDA, SQIVND (reference sequence). V was shortened by 7 bases and J by 6 bases, with 22 bases between the two germline ends. The CDR3 has 16 residues. The CDR3 sequence is CASTITARGAGQPQHF. The CDR3 DNA reads as TGTGCCAGTACCATTACGGCCCGGGGGGCGGGTCAGCCCCAGCATTTT.

This rearrangement joins TRBV9 to TRBJ2-2; D perhaps matches TRBD1 (7 bases). V was cut by 0 bases and J by 5 bases, with 14 bases left in between. Germline values: CDR1 SGDLS, CDR2 YYNGEE. This CDR3 region has 16 residues. The CDR3 DNA sequence: TGTGCCAGCAGCGTAGAATCAGGGGGGTTGACCGGGGAGCTGTTTTTT. Its translation: CASSVESGGLTGELFF.

This clone is a singleton in its sample. The rearrangement uses TRBV29-1 and TRBJ2-4; 12 nucleotides agree with TRBD2. The CDR3 is 12 amino acids. Germline CDR1 is SQVTM and CDR2 is ANQGSEA. The trim removed 7 bases at V and 11 bases at J, leaving 6 bases unmatched. CDR3 DNA sequence: TGCAGCGGGGCTAGCGGGAGGGGGGTTCAGTACTTC. It is translated as CSGASGRGVQYF.

The chain joins TRBV7-9 to TRBJ2-5; 7 bases line up with TRBD1. With the DNA end fitting TRBJ2-7 better, the J assignment may be wrong. The CDR3 totals 15 residues. The germline V gene has CDR1 SEHNR and CDR2 FQNEAQ (reference sequence). CDR3 in amino acids: CASSLARTGANEQYF. CDR3 coding DNA: TGTGCCAGCAGCTTAGCCCGGACAGGAGCTAACGAGCAGTACTTC.

V and J are TRBV2 and TRBJ2-7; 10 nucleotides line up with TRBD2. V dropped 4 bases and J dropped 5; count of bases not matched to a gene: 8. Per germline, CDR1 SNHLY and CDR2 FYNNEI. The CDR3 spans 15 residues. The CDR3 DNA reads as TGTGCCAGCAGTGTTCCTGCTAGCGGGGGCCACGAGCAGTACTTC. Protein: CASSVPASGGHEQYF. The full variable domain, completed using reference TRBV2 and TRBJ2-7, is EPEVTQTPSHQVTQMGQEVILRCVPISNHLYFYWYRQILGQKVEFLVSFYNNEISEKSEIFDDQFSVERPDGSNFTLKIRSTKLEDSAMYFCASSVPASGGHEQYFGPGTRLTVT.